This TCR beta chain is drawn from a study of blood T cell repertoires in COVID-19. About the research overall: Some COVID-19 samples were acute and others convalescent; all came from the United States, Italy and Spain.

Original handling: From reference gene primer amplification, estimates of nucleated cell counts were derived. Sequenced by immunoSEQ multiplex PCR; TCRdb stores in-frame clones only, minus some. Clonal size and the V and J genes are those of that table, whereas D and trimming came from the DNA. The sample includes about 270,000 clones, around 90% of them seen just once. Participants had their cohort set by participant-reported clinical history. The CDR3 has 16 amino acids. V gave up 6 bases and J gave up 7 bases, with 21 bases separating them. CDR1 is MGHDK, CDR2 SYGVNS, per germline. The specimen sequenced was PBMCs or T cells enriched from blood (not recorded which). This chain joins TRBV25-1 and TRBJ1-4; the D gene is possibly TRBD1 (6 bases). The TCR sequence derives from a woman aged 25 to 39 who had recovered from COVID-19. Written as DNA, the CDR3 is TGTGCCAGCAGCCCGGGGATGGGGGCAAGTAGTGAAAAACTGTTTTTT. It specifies CASSPGMGASSEKLFF.